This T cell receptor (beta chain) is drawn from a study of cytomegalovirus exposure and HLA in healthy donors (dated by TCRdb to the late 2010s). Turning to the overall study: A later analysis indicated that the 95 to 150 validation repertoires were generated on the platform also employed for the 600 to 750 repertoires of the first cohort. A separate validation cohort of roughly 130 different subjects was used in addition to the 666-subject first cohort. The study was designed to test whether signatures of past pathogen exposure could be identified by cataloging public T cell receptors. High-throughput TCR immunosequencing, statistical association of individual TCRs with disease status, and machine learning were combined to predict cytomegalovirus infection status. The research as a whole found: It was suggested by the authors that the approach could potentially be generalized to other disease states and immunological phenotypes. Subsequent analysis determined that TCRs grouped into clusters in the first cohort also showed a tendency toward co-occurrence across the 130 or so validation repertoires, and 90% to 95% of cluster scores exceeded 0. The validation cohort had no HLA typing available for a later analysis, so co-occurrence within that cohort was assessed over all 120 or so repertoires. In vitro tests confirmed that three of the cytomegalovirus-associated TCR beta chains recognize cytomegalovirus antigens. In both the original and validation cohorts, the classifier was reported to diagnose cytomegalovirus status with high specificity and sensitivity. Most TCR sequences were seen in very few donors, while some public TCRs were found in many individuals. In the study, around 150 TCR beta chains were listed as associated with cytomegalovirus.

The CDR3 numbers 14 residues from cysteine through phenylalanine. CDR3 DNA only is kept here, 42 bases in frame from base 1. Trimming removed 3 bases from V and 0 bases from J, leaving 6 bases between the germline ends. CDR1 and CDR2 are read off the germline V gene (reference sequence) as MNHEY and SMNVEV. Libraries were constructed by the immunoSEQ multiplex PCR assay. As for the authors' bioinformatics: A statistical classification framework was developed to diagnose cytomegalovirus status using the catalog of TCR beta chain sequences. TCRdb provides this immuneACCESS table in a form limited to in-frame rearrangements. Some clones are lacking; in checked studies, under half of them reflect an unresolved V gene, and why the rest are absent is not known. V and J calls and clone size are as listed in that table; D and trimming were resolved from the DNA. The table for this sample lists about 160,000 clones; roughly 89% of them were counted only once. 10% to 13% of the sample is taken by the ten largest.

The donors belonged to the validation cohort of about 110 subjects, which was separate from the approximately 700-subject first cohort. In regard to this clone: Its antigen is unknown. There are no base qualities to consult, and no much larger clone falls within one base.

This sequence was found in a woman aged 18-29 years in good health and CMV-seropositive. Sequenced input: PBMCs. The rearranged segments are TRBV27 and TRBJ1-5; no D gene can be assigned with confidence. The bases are TGTGCCAGCAGTTTGCAGTTTAGCAATCAGCCCCAGCATTTT. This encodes CASSLQFSNQPQHF.